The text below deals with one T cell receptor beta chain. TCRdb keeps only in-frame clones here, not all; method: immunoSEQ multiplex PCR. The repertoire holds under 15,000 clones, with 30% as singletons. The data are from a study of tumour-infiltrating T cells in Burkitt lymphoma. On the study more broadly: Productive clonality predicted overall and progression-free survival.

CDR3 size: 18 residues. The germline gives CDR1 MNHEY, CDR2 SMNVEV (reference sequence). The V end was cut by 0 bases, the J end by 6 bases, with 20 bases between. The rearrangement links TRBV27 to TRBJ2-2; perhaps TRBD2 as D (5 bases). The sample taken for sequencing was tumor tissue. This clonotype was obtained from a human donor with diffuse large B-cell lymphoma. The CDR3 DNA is TGTGCCAGCAGTTTATCCGCTAGCAGCCTAACCTTGGCCGGGGAGCTGTTTTTT. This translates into CASSLSASSLTLAGELFF.